Listed below are T cell receptor beta chains from one sample, sequenced in a study of regulatory T cells in long-lasting Graves disease. TCRdb analysed the multiplex PCR reads with MiXCR anew, one entry per CDR3 protein. The table lists some 500,000 distinct CDR3 sequences, 16% of them singletons. The sample also formed part of further work on T cells in Graves' hyperthyroidism and ophthalmopathy.

Material: peripheral blood mononuclear cells (PBMCs), obtained at new diagnosis, from a patient treated with antithyroid drugs. These receptors were obtained from a woman aged 35-65 years with Graves disease. Each CDR3 is given with its conserved first and last residue. D genes are given only for firm matches. The listing skips clone size in some rows; elsewhere it reads once, few, many or a size class.

>TRBV28|14|-|TRBJ2-5|many
CASSPHGNQETQYF
TGTGCCAGCAGTCCCCATGGCAACCAAGAGACCCAGTACTTC
>TRBV12-3/TRBV12-4|11|-|TRBJ2-1|many
CASSLEYEQFF
TGTGCCAGCAGCCTAGAGTATGAGCAGTTCTTC
>TRBV12-3/TRBV12-4|15|TRBD1|TRBJ2-5|-
CASSPGGQGVKTQYF
TGTGCCAGCAGTCCCGGGGGACAGGGAGTTAAGACCCAGTACTTC
>TRBV5-1|13|-|TRBJ1-2|many
CASSLVPLDGYTF
TGCGCCAGCAGCTTGGTTCCACTGGATGGCTACACCTTC
>TRBV28|15|TRBD1|TRBJ1-5|many
CASSFYETGNQPQHF
TGTGCCAGCAGTTTCTACGAGACAGGGAATCAGCCCCAGCATTTT
>TRBV2|13|-|TRBJ1-4|few
CASSEVQEEKLFF
TGTGCCAGCAGTGAAGTCCAAGAGGAAAAACTGTTTTTT
>TRBV10-3|13|-|TRBJ1-1|many
CAIGPRVVDEAFF
TGTGCCATCGGTCCCAGGGTAGTCGATGAAGCTTTCTTT
>TRBV24-1|15|TRBD2|TRBJ2-2|few
CATQSGGVNTGELFF
TGTGCCACGCAATCGGGGGGGGTGAACACCGGGGAGCTGTTTTTT
>TRBV19|15|-|TRBJ2-7|few
CASSSRWGAAYEQYF
TGTGCCAGTAGTAGTCGGTGGGGGGCAGCCTACGAGCAGTACTTC
>TRBV2|13|TRBD1|TRBJ2-5|many
CASSTGGFGTQYF
TGTGCCAGCAGTACAGGGGGATTCGGGACCCAGTACTTC